The 23 T cell receptor beta chains listed next were all sequenced from one sample in a study of blood T cell repertoires in COVID-19. Clones were sequenced by immunoSEQ multiplex PCR, and TCRdb holds only the in-frame ones, with some missing. The table has about 48,000 clones, approximately 80% seen once; the top ten hold roughly a fifth. The source material was peripheral blood. All receptors derive from a human donor with active or convalescent COVID-19. The donor label of this sample is uncertain.

The V and J genes are TRBV7-3 and TRBJ2-1; 12 bases map to TRBD2. CDR3 size: 15 residues. Germline V gene lookup returns CDR1 SGHTA and CDR2 FQGTGA. V lost 4 bases to trimming and J lost 10 bases; unmatched junction nucleotides: 8. The CDR3 here is CASSSRLAGASEQFF. The CDR3 bases are TGTGCCAGCAGCTCGAGACTAGCGGGAGCTTCCGAGCAGTTCTTC.

This sequence joins TRBV7-3 and TRBJ2-3, with D perhaps matching TRBD2 (6 bases). V was shortened by 5 bases and J by 5 bases, with 20 bases between the two germline ends. This CDR3 has 16 residues. Germline CDR1 SGHTA, CDR2 FQGTGA. The CDR3 sequence is CASSPDGRGRKDTQYF. CDR3 in DNA: TGTGCCAGCAGCCCAGATGGGCGGGGTCGGAAAGATACGCAGTATTTT.

V is TRBV9 and J is TRBJ1-6, with 8 bases aligning to TRBD1. CDR1 is SGDLS, CDR2 YYNGEE, per germline. The length of the CDR3 is 14 residues. The ends lost 2 bases at V and 9 bases at J; junction bases unmatched: 4. As DNA, the CDR3 is TGTGCCAGCAGCGTGGACCAGGGGGCTTCACCCCTCCACTTT. Its protein is CASSVDQGASPLHF.

The J gene is TRBJ2-5, the V gene TRBV24-1, with 8 bases lining up with TRBD2. The CDR3 has 14 residues. From germline, CDR1 is KGHDR and CDR2 SFDVKD. The ends lost 4 bases at V and 5 bases at J; junction bases unmatched: 5. CDR3 protein: CATSDRTSLETQYF. CDR3 bases: TGTGCCACCAGTGACAGGACTAGCCTCGAGACCCAGTACTTC.

The CDR3 bases are TGTGCCACCAGTGAGGGCAGGGGGCACGGCTACACCTTC. This encodes CATSEGRGHGYTF. The chain recombines TRBV24-1 with TRBJ1-2; TRBD1 matches at 8 bases. The J segment lost 8 bases and the V segment lost 4 bases, leaving 5 bases of the junction unmatched. This CDR3 has 13 amino acids. The germline gives CDR1 KGHDR, CDR2 SFDVKD.

V gene TRBV5-6 combines with J gene TRBJ2-2, with a weak D call TRBD2 (6 bases). CDR3 length equals 14 residues. Per germline, CDR1 SGHDT and CDR2 YYEEEE. Trimming stripped 4 bases from V and 6 bases from J, with 13 bases between. The CDR3 bases are TGTGCCAGCAGCCCCGGGGGTTGGGCCGGGGAGCTGTTTTTT. Residues: CASSPGGWAGELFF.

The chain recombines TRBV7-9 with TRBJ1-2, with D perhaps TRBD1 (5 bases). CDR3 length: 15 amino acids. Trimming took off 7 bases at V and 7 bases at J, with 22 bases between the two ends. Per germline, CDR1 SEHNR and CDR2 FQNEAQ (reference sequence). Written as DNA, the CDR3 is TGTGCCAGCATTTCCCCAATACAGGTAGACTCTGGCTACACCTTC. Protein product: CASISPIQVDSGYTF.

The chain has TRBV24-1 and TRBJ2-2, with D tentatively TRBD2 (6 bases). Germline V CDR1 and CDR2: KGHDR, SFDVKD. The CDR3 is made up of 14 amino acids. V lost 9 bases and J lost 6, with 16 bases in between. For the CDR3, the DNA is TGTGCCACCGGGGCCTATCCGGGAGCCGGGGAGCTGTTTTTT. Protein product: CATGAYPGAGELFF.

The chain carries TRBV3-1 (or the pseudogene TRBV3-2) and TRBJ2-1, with 12 bases lining up with TRBD1. Losses at the gene ends were 0 bases for V and 7 bases for J; bases not matched to a gene: 4. This CDR3 has 16 amino acids. Per the germline V gene, CDR1 is LGHDT and CDR2 is YNNKEL (reference sequence). This chain's CDR3 is CASSQEGQGARNEQFF. CDR3 bases: TGTGCCAGCAGCCAAGAGGGACAGGGGGCCAGGAATGAGCAGTTCTTC.

This clone was counted only a few times. The chain uses TRBV4-3 and TRBJ2-7, with TRBD2 identical over 9 bases. V gave up 1 base and J gave up 6 bases; unmatched junction bases: 7. CDR1 is LGHNA, CDR2 YSLEER, per germline. The CDR3 contains 15 residues. CDR3 sequence (DNA): TGCGCCAGCAGCCAAGGGGCTGATAGCGGGAGCGAGCAGTACTTC. This codes for CASSQGADSGSEQYF.

The chain's CDR3 is CASNPGQGYGYTF. For the CDR3, the DNA is TGTGCCAGCAACCCAGGACAGGGCTATGGCTACACCTTC. This chain uses TRBV12-3 or TRBV12-4 with TRBJ1-2; 8 bases match TRBD1. This CDR3 is built from 13 residues. Trimming took 7 bases from V and 4 from J; bases not matched to a gene: 5.

V and J are TRBV5-4 and TRBJ1-3, with 7 bases identical to TRBD1. The CDR3 consists of 17 residues. V was pared by 3 bases and J by 1 base, with 10 bases of the junction left unmatched. Germline lookup yields CDR1 SGHNT and CDR2 YYREEE (reference sequence). CDR3 amino acids: CASSYLGGGASGNTIYF. In DNA, the CDR3 is TGTGCCAGCAGCTACCTAGGAGGGGGCGCGTCTGGAAACACCATATATTTT.

This chain joins TRBV28 and TRBJ2-7; TRBD2 aligns across 13 bases. The CDR3 runs 15 residues. With V trimmed by 7 bases and J by 3 bases, 6 bases remained unmatched. Germline V gene lookup returns CDR1 MDHEN and CDR2 SYDVKM. The chain's CDR3 is CASNPGLAGIYEQYF. Here the CDR3 DNA reads TGTGCCAGCAACCCGGGACTAGCGGGAATCTACGAGCAGTACTTC.

V is TRBV12-3 or TRBV12-4 and J is TRBJ2-7; perhaps TRBD2 as D (5 bases). This CDR3 is 11 amino acids long. The germline V and J ends were trimmed by 7 bases and 7 bases, with 11 bases remaining between them. DNA of the CDR3: TGTGCCAGCACCCTTACGGGGGAGCAGTACTTC. Residues: CASTLTGEQYF.

The chain couples TRBV5-1 to TRBJ2-3, with 8 bases that match TRBD1. The CDR3 runs 13 residues. Germline trimming cut 5 bases from V and 2 bases from J; bases unmatched to any gene: 1. Germline V gene sequence: CDR1 SGHRS, CDR2 YFSETQ. The CDR3 nucleotides read TGCGCCAGCAGGACAGGGGCCACAGATACGCAGTATTTT. Translation gives CASRTGATDTQYF.

This chain joins TRBV2 and TRBJ2-2; D is possibly TRBD2 (5 bases). There are 15 residues in the CDR3. Trimming took off 2 bases at V and 7 bases at J, with 14 bases between the two ends. Germline CDR1 is SNHLY and CDR2 is FYNNEI. CDR3 coding DNA: TGTGCCAGCAGTGAAAACCCGGGGTGGGGCGGGGAGCTGTTTTTT. Residues: CASSENPGWGGELFF.

V is TRBV11-3 and J is TRBJ2-2, with a tentative D call TRBD2 (5 bases). CDR3 length: 13 residues. Germline CDR1 SGHNT, CDR2 YENEEA. Trimming pared 0 bases from V and 7 bases from J, leaving 6 bases between. CDR3 sequence reads: CASSLDRGGELFF. CDR3 nucleotide sequence: TGTGCCAGCAGCTTAGATCGGGGCGGGGAGCTGTTTTTT.

This chain uses TRBV4-2 with TRBJ1-6; 7 nucleotides align to TRBD1. V shed 1 base, J shed 9 bases, and the junction held 15 bases outside the gene matches. Germline CDR1 and CDR2: LGHNA and YNFKEQ. The CDR3 sequence is 18 residues long. Here the CDR3 reads CASSQVLITGTVFSPLHF. The CDR3 DNA follows: TGTGCCAGCAGCCAAGTTCTCATAACCGGGACAGTATTTTCACCCCTCCACTTT.

Concerning this clone itself: Germline is not matched at one junction end, which may reflect a read error. The genes are TRBV7-9 and TRBJ2-1; 8 bases line up with TRBD2. CDR3 size: 13 residues. Germline CDR1 SEHNR, CDR2 FQNEAQ (reference sequence). CDR3 nucleotide sequence: TGCGCCAGCAGCCTGGGGACTAGCAATGAGCAGTTCTTC. Its translation is CASSLGTSNEQFF.

This chain connects TRBV25-1 to TRBJ2-5, with 7 bases lining up with TRBD2. J lost 3 bases, V lost 8 bases, and 6 bases had no gene match. The CDR3 is 13 amino acids. Germline CDR1 is MGHDK and CDR2 is SYGVNS. The CDR3 sequence is CASLGREEETQYF. Written as DNA, the CDR3 is TGTGCCAGCCTGGGACGGGAGGAAGAGACCCAGTACTTC.

The chain employs TRBV9 and TRBJ2-1; possibly TRBD1 for D (6 bases). Germline CDR1 and CDR2: SGDLS and YYNGEE. The CDR3 is 15 residues long. V lost 3 bases and J 3 bases, leaving 13 bases between the germline ends. Here the CDR3 reads CASSGGSGVYNEQFF. The CDR3 DNA is TGTGCCAGCAGCGGCGGGTCAGGGGTCTACAATGAGCAGTTCTTC.

The chain is built from TRBV4-1 and TRBJ2-1, with a possible D match to TRBD2 (6 bases). Germline CDR1 and CDR2: MGHRA and YSYEKL. The V end lost 1 base, the J end lost 9 bases, and 19 bases lay between the germline ends. This CDR3 is built from 16 residues. The DNA for the CDR3 is TGCGCCAGCAGCCAAGTTGGGAGAGGACGGAGGGGTGAGCAGTTCTTC. Translated: CASSQVGRGRRGEQFF.

The J gene is TRBJ2-2, the V gene TRBV15; TRBD1 matches 7 bases. J lost 1 base, V lost 8 bases, and 10 bases had no gene match. The CDR3 has 16 residues. The germline CDR1 and CDR2 sequences are LNHNV and YYDKDF (reference sequence). The DNA of the CDR3 is TGTGCCACCGTTCAAGGGACAGATCTGAACACCGGGGAGCTGTTTTTT. It yields the protein CATVQGTDLNTGELFF.